This TCR beta chain was sequenced in a study of shared clonotypes between healthy human individuals. Each sample came from a Caucasian adult donor living in Nashville, Tennessee. This clone came up a few times. From germline, CDR1 is SGHNT and CDR2 YYREEE (reference sequence). This CDR3 has 15 residues. Unmatched junction bases numbered 9, after V lost 4 bases and J lost 2 bases. Tens of thousands of T cell genomes, or approximately 300 ng DNA, went into replicate PCRs of unsorted PBMC. Assay: immunoSEQ multiplex PCR; the TCRdb copy retains only in-frame clones and omits some. The sample lists roughly 450,000 clones; 75% to 85% were seen once.

The receptor's source is a woman between 40 and 50 years old in good health. Some clones in this sample may be carry-over from other donors' samples. The source material was PBMCs. The chain carries TRBV5-4 and TRBJ2-7, with TRBD1 matching 7 bases. CDR3 nucleotides: TGTGCCAGCAGCCCGGGGACAGACCCTACCTACGAGCAGTACTTC. It codes for CASSPGTDPTYEQYF.